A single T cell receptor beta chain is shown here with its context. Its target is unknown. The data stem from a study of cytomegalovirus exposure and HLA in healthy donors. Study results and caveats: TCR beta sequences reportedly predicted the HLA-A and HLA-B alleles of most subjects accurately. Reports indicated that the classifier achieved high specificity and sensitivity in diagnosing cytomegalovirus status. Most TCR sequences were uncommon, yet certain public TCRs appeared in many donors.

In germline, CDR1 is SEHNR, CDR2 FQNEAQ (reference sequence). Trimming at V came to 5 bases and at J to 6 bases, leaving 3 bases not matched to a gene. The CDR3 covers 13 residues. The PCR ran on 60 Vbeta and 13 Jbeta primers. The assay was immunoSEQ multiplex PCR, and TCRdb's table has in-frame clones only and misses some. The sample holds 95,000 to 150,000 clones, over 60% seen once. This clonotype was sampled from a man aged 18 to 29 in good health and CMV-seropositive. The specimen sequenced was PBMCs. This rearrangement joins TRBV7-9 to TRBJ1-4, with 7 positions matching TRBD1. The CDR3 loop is CASSQTGDEKLFF. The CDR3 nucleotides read TGTGCCAGCAGCCAAACAGGGGATGAAAAACTGTTTTTT.